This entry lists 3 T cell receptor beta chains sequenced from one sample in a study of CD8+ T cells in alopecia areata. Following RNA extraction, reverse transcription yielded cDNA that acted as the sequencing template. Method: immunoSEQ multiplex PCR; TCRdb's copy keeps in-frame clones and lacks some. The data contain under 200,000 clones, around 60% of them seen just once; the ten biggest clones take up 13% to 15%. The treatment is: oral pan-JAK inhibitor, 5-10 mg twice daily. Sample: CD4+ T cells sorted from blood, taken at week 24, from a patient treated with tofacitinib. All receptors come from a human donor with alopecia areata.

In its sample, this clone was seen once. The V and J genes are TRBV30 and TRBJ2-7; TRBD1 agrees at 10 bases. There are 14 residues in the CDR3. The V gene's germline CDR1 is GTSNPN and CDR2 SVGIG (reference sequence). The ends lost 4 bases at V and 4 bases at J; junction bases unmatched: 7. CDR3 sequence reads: CAWTSGQGVYEQYF. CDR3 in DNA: TGTGCCTGGACTAGTGGACAGGGGGTGTACGAGCAGTACTTC.

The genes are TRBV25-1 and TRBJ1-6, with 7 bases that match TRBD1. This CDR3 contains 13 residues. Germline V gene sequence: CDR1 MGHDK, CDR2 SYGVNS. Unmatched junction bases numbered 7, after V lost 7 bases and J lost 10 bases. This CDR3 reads CASTDRDGSPLHF. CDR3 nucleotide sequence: TGTGCCAGCACAGACAGGGATGGGTCACCCCTCCACTTT.

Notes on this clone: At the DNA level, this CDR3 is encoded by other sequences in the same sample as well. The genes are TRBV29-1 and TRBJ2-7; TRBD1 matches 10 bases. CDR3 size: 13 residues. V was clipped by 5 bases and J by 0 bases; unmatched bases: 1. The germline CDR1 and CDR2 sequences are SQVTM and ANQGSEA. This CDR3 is CSVRTGGSYEQYF. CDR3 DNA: TGCAGCGTTCGGACAGGGGGCTCCTACGAGCAGTACTTC.